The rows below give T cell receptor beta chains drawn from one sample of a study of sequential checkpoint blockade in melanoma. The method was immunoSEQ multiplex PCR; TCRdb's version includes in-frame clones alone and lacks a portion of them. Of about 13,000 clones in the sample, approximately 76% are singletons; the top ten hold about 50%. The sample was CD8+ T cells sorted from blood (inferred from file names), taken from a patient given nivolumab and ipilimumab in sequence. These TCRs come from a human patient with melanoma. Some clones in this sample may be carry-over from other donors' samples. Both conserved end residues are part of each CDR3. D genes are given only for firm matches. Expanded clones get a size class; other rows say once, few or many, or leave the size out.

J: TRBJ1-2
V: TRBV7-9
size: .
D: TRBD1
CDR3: CASAGVQGGNYGYTF
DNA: TGTGCCAGCGCCGGGGTACAGGGGGGAAACTATGGCTACACCTTC

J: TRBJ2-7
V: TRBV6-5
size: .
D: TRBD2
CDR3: CASSYLSGGSYEQYF
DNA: TGTGCCAGCAGTTACTTAAGCGGGGGCTCCTACGAGCAGTACTTC

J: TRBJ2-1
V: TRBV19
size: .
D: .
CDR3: CATIRAGGGHEQFF
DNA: TGTGCCACTATTAGGGCCGGAGGGGGCCATGAGCAGTTCTTC

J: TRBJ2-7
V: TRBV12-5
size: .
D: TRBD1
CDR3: CASGDRGRYEQYF
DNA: TGTGCTAGTGGGGACAGGGGCCGCTACGAGCAGTACTTC

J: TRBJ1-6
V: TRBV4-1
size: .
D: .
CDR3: CASSQASYNSPLHF
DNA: TGCGCCAGCAGCCAGGCCTCCTATAATTCACCCCTCCACTTT

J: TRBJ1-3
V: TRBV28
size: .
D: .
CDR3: CASSFNGNAQADSGNTIYF
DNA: TGTGCCAGCAGTTTTAATGGAAACGCCCAGGCCGACTCTGGAAACACCATATATTTT

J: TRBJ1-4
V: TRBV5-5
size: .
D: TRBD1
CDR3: CASSRTGGKKLFF
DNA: TGTGCCAGCAGCAGAACAGGGGGGAAAAAACTGTTTTTT

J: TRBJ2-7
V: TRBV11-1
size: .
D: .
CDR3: CASSLAAFSSYEQYF
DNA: TGTGCCAGCAGCTTAGCCGCGTTTAGCTCCTACGAGCAGTACTTC

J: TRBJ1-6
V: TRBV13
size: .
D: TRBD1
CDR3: CASSLNQGGSYNSPLHF
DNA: TGTGCCAGCAGCTTAAACCAGGGGGGCTCCTATAATTCACCCCTCCACTTT

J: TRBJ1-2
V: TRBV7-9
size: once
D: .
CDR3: CASRGGDYGYTF
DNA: TGTGCCTCCCGGGGGGGCGACTATGGCTACACCTTC

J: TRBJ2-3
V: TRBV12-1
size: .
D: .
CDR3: CASSSGLAGTDTQYF
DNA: TGTGCCAGCAGCTCCGGACTAGCGGGGACAGATACGCAGTATTTT

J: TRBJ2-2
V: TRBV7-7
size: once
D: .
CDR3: CASSLGVVNTGELFF
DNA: TGTGCTAGCAGCTTAGGAGTAGTGAACACCGGGGAGCTGTTTTTT

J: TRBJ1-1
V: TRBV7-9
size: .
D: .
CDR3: CASSGSGIRGTEAFF
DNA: TGTGCCAGCAGCGGATCAGGGATACGAGGCACTGAAGCTTTCTTT

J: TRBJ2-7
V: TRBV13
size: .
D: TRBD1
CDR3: CASSLDRVLSYEQYF
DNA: TGTGCCAGCAGTTTAGACAGGGTCCTCTCCTACGAGCAGTACTTC

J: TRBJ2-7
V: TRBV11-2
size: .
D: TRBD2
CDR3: CASSLAASGGYEQYF
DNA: TGTGCCAGCAGCTTAGCGGCTAGCGGGGGTTACGAGCAGTACTTC

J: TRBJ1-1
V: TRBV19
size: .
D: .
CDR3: CASSTYRTGMNTEAFF
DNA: TGTGCCAGTAGTACCTATCGTACAGGGATGAACACTGAAGCTTTCTTT

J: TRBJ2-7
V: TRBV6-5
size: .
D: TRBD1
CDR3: CASRPGTGREQYF
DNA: TGTGCCAGCAGACCCGGGACAGGGCGGGAGCAGTACTTC

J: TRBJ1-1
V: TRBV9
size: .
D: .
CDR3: CASSVGGEVEAFF
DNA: TGTGCCAGCAGCGTCGGGGGGGAGGTTGAAGCTTTCTTT

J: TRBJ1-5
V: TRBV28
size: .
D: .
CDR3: CASSLMGRQWHQPQHF
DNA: TGTGCCAGCAGTTTAATGGGCCGGCAATGGCATCAGCCCCAGCATTTT

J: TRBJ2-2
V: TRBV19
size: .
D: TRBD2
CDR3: CASTFGAGGRWELFF
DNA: TGTGCCAGTACTTTCGGGGCGGGGGGACGATGGGAGCTGTTTTTT

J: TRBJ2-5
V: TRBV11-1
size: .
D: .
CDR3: CASSPNLETQYF
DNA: TGTGCCAGCAGCCCCAACTTGGAGACCCAGTACTTC

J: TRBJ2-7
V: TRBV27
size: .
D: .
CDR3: CASSLSRGLKYEQYF
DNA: TGTGCCAGCAGTTTATCCCGGGGACTGAAATACGAGCAGTACTTC

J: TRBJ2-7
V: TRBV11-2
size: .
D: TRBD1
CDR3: CASSPRTGLTYEQYF
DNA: TGTGCCAGCAGCCCCCGGACAGGCCTAACCTACGAGCAGTACTTC

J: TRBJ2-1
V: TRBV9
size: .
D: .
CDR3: CASSAPRDGPGSYNEQFF
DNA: TGTGCCAGCAGCGCCCCGCGGGATGGTCCTGGCTCCTACAATGAGCAGTTCTTC

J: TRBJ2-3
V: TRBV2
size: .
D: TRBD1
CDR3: CASSERATGATDTQYF
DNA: TGTGCCAGCAGTGAAAGGGCGACAGGGGCTACAGATACGCAGTATTTT

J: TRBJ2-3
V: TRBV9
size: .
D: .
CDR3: CASSVEGSGRRTDTQYF
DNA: TGTGCCAGCAGCGTAGAAGGTAGCGGACGCCGCACAGATACGCAGTATTTT

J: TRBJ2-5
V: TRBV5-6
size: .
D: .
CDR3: CASSLGSQETQYF
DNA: TGTGCCAGCAGCTTGGGCAGCCAAGAGACCCAGTACTTC

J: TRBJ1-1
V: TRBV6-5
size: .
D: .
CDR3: CASSFQGTTEAFF
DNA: TGTGCCAGCAGTTTTCAGGGGACCACTGAAGCTTTCTTT

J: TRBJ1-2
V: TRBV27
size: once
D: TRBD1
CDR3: CASSLSTGVRGYTF
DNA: TGTGCCAGCAGTTTATCGACAGGGGTCCGTGGCTACACCTTC

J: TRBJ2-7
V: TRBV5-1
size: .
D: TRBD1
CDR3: CASSLWGQGLYEQYF
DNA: TGCGCCAGCAGCTTGTGGGGACAGGGTCTCTACGAGCAGTACTTC

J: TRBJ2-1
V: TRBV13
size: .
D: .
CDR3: CASSLRTTYNEQFF
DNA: TGTGCCAGCAGCTTAAGGACAACCTACAATGAGCAGTTCTTC

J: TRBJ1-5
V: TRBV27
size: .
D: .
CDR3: CATNRAGINQPQHF
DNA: TGTGCCACCAACCGAGCGGGAATCAATCAGCCCCAGCATTTT

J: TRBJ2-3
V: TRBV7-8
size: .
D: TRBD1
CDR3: CASSLGQGSTDTQYF
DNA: TGTGCCAGCAGTTTAGGACAGGGTAGCACAGATACGCAGTATTTT

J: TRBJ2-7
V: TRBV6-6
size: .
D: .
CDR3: CASSYGTEQYF
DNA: TGTGCCAGCAGTTACGGGACAGAGCAGTACTTC

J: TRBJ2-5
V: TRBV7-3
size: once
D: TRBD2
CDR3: CASSPSGGRQETQYF
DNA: TGTGCCAGCAGCCCTAGCGGGGGAAGACAAGAGACCCAGTACTTC

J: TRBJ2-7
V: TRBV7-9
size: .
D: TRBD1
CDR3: CASSRDRTYEQYF
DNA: TGTGCCAGCAGCCGGGACAGGACTTACGAGCAGTACTTC

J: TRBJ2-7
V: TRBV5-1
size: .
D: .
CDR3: CASSVNREGGPYEQYF
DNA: TGCGCCAGCAGCGTCAACAGGGAGGGAGGTCCCTACGAGCAGTACTTC

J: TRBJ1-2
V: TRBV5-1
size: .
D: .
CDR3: CASSPGRGAYGYTF
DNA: TGCGCCAGCAGCCCAGGTCGGGGAGCCTATGGCTACACCTTC